This T cell receptor beta chain was identified in a study of blood T cell repertoires in COVID-19. Libraries were prepared by immunoSEQ multiplex PCR; TCRdb keeps only in-frame clonotypes and omits some of them. Among about 120,000 clones listed, roughly 82% were seen once. This clone was found once. The TCR sequence derives from a human donor in a cohort sampled during active COVID-19. Specimen: peripheral blood.

CDR3: CASSLVAGGRYQETQYF. The CDR3 DNA is TGCGCCAGCAGCTTAGTAGCGGGGGGGAGGTACCAAGAGACCCAGTACTTC. J is TRBJ2-5 and V is TRBV5-1; 11 nucleotides line up with TRBD2. The J segment lost 0 bases and the V segment lost 2 bases, leaving 6 bases of the junction unmatched. The germline gives CDR1 SGHRS, CDR2 YFSETQ. This CDR3 spans 17 amino acids.